This T cell receptor (beta chain) was sequenced in a study of cytotoxic CD8 clonotypes in ibrutinib-treated CLL. The wider study: The taking of response samples occurred after a median about 13 months of treatment, with a range of 6 to 36.

Germline V gene sequence: CDR1 SEHNR, CDR2 FQNEAQ (reference sequence). With V trimmed by 1 base and J by 0 bases, 7 bases remained unmatched. There are 17 residues in the CDR3. This clone was picked up a small number of times. What it binds is not known. The study's findings and limits: At baseline, clonality was higher than in age-matched healthy donors and correlated with CD8+ counts.

The protocol was immunoSEQ multiplex PCR, while the TCRdb copy is restricted to in-frame clones and leaves out a portion. The data show 130,000 to 150,000 clones, with 75% to 85% seen just once and 9.5% to 15% held by the top ten. This receptor was taken from a human donor with chronic lymphocytic leukemia. The chain uses TRBV7-9 and TRBJ2-3, with TRBD2 identical over 7 bases. This material consisted of PBMCs, taken after 12 months of ibrutinib treatment. CDR3: CASSLEGLAVSTDTQYF. The CDR3 DNA reads TGTGCCAGCAGCTTAGAAGGTCTAGCGGTAAGCACAGATACGCAGTATTTT.